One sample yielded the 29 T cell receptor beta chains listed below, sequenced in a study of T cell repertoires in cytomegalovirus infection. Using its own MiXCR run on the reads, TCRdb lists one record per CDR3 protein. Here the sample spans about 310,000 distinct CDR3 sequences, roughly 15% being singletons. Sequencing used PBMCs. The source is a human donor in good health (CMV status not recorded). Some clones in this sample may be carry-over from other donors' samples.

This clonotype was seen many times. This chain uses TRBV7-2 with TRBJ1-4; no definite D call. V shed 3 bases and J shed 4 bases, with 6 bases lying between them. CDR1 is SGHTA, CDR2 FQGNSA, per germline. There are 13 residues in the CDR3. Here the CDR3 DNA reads TGTGCCAGCAGCTTCAGGATTAATGAAAAACTGTTTTTT. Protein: CASSFRINEKLFF.

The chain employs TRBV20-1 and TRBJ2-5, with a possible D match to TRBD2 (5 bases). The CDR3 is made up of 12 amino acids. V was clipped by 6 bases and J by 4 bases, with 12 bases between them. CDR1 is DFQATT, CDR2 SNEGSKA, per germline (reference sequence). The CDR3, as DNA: TGCAGTGCCCTCCGGGGTGGAGAGACCCAGTACTTC. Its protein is CSALRGGETQYF.

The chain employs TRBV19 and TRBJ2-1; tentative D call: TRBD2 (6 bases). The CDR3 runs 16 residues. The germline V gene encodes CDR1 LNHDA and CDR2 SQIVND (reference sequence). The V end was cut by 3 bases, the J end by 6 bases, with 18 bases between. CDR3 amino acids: CASSILGGSRLNEQFF. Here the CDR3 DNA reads TGTGCCAGTAGTATTCTGGGGGGATCTCGCCTCAATGAGCAGTTCTTC.

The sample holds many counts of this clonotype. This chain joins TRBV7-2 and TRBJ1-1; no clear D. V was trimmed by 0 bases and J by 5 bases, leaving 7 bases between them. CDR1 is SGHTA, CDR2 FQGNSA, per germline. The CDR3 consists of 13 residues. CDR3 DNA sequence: TGTGCCAGCAGCTTAGCGGGGTGGACTGAAGCTTTCTTT. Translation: CASSLAGWTEAFF. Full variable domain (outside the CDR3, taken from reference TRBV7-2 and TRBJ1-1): GAGVSQSPSNKVTEKGKDVELRCDPISGHTALYWYRQSLGQGLEFLIYFQGNSAPDKSGLPSDRFSAERTGGSVSTLTIQRTQQEDSAVYLCASSLAGWTEAFFGQGTRLTVV.

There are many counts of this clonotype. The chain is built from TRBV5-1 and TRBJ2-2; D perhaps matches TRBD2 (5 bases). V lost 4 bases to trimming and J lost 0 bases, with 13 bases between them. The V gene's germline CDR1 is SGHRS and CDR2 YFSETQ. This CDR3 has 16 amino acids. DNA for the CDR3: TGCGCCAGCAGCCTCCAACCGGGATCGAACACCGGGGAGCTGTTTTTT. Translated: CASSLQPGSNTGELFF.

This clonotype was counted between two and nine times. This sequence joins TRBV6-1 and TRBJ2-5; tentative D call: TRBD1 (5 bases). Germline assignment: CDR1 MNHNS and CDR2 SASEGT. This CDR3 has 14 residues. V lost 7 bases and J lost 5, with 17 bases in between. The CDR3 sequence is CASKLQVGRETQYF. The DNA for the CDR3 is TGTGCCAGCAAATTACAGGTCGGACGGGAGACCCAGTACTTC.

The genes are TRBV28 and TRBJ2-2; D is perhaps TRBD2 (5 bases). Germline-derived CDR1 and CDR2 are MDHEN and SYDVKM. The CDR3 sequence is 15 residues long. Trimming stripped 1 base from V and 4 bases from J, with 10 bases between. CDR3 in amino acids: CASSLYPSRTGELFF. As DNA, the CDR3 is TGTGCCAGCAGTTTATACCCTAGCCGCACCGGGGAGCTGTTTTTT. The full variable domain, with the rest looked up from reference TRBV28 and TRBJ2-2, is DVKVTQSSRYLVKRTGEKVFLECVQDMDHENMFWYRQDPGLGLRLIYFSYDVKMKEKGDIPEGYSVSREKKERFSLILESASTNQTSMYLCASSLYPSRTGELFFGEGSRLTVL.

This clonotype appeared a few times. CDR3 protein: CASSFETNSPLHF. For the CDR3, the DNA is TGTGCCAGCAGTTTCGAGACGAATTCACCCCTCCACTTT. The chain employs TRBV27 and TRBJ1-6; no clear D gene. Per the germline V gene, CDR1 is MNHEY and CDR2 is SMNVEV (reference sequence). The V gene lost 3 bases and the J gene lost 7 bases, with 7 bases spanning the gap. The CDR3 is made up of 13 amino acids.

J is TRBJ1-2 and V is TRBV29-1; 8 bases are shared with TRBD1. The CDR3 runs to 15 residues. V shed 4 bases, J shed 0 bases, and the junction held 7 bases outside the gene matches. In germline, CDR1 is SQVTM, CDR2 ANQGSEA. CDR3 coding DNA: TGCAGCGTTGGAGTCGGACAGGGACCTAACTATGGCTACACCTTC. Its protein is CSVGVGQGPNYGYTF. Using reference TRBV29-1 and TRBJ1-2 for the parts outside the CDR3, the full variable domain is SAVISQKPSRDICQRGTSLTIQCQVDSQVTMMFWYRQQPGQSLTLIATANQGSEATYESGFVIDKFPISRPNLTFSTLTVSNMSPEDSSIYLCSVGVGQGPNYGYTFGSGTRLTVV.

In DNA, the CDR3 is TGTGCCAGCAGCTTATGGGGGGCCGGCGGGGAGCTGTTTTTT. Its translation is CASSLWGAGGELFF. V is TRBV7-8 and J is TRBJ2-2; D may be TRBD1 or TRBD2 (6 bases each). The CDR3 totals 14 residues. Trimming removed 2 bases at V and 7 bases at J, with 11 bases between. The germline V gene has CDR1 SGHVS and CDR2 FQNEAQ.

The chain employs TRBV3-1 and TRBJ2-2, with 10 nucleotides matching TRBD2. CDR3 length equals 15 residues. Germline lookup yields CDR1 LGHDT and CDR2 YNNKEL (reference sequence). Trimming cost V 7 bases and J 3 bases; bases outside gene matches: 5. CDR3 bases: TGTGCCAGCACCAGGACTAGCGGTTACACCGGGGAGCTGTTTTTT. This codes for CASTRTSGYTGELFF. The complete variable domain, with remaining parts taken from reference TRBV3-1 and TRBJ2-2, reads DTAVSQTPKYLVTQMGNDKSIKCEQNLGHDTMYWYKQDSKKFLKIMFSYNNKELIINETVPNRFSPKSPDKAHLNLHINSLELGDSAVYFCASTRTSGYTGELFFGEGSRLTVL.

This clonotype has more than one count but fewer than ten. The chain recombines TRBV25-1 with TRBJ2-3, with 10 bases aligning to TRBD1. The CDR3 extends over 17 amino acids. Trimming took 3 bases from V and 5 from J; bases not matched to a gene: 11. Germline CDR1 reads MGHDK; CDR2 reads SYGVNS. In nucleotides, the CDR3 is TGTGCCAGCAGTGAGCCCGACAGGGGGCGGTACAAAGATACGCAGTATTTT. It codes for CASSEPDRGRYKDTQYF.

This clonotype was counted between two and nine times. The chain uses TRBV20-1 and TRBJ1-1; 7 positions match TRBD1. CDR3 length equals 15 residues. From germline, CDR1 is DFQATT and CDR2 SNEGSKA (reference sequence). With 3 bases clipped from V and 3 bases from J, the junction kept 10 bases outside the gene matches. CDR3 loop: CSARAGGGRYTEAFF. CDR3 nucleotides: TGCAGTGCTAGGGCAGGGGGGGGGAGGTACACTGAAGCTTTCTTT.

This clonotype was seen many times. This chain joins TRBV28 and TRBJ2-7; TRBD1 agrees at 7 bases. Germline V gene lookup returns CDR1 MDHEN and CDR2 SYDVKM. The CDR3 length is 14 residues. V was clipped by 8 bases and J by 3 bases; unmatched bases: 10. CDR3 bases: TGTGCCAGCGGAGTGGGACAGCCCATCTACGAGCAGTACTTC. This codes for CASGVGQPIYEQYF.

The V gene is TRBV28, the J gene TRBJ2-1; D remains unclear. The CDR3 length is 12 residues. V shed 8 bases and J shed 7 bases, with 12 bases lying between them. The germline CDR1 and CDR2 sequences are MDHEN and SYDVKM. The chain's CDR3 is CASLATHNEQFF. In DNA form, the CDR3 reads TGTGCCAGCCTTGCTACCCATAATGAGCAGTTCTTC.

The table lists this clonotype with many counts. Written as DNA, the CDR3 is TGTGCCAGCAGTTTAAGGGCGGGGGTGAACTATGGCTACACCTTC. It is translated as CASSLRAGVNYGYTF. The V and J genes are TRBV12-3 or TRBV12-4 and TRBJ1-2; TRBD1 might be the D (5 bases). The length of the CDR3 is 15 residues. V lost 2 bases to trimming and J lost 2 bases, with 12 bases between them.

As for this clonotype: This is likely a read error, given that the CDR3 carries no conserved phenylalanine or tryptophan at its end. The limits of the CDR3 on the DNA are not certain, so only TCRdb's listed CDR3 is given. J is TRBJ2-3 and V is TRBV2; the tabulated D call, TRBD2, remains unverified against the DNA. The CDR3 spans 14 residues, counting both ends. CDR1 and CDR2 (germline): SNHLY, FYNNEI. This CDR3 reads CASSVRPRDSSRRA.

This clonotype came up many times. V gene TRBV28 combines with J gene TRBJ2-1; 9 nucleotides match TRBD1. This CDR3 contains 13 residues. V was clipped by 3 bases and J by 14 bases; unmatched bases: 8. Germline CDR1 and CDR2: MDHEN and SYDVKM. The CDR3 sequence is CASSLGGTGWEFF. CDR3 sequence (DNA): TGTGCCAGCAGTTTGGGGGGGACAGGGTGGGAGTTCTTC. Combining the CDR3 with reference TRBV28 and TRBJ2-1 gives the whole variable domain DVKVTQSSRYLVKRTGEKVFLECVQDMDHENMFWYRQDPGLGLRLIYFSYDVKMKEKGDIPEGYSVSREKKERFSLILESASTNQTSMYLCASSLGGTGWEFFGPGTRLTVL.

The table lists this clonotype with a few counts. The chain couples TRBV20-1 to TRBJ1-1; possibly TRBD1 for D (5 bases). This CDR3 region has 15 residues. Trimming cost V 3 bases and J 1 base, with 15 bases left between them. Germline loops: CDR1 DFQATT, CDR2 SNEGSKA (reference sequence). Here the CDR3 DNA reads TGCAGTGCTAGCCCACCGGGACTTAGGAACACTGAAGCTTTCTTT. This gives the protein CSASPPGLRNTEAFF.

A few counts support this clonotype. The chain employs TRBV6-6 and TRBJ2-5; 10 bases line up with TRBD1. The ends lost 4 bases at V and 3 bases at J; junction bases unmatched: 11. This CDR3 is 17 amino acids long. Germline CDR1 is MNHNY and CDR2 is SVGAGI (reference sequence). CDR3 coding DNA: TGTGCCAGCAGTTTCTTGCCCGGGACAGGGGCTGAAGAGACCCAGTACTTC. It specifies CASSFLPGTGAEETQYF.

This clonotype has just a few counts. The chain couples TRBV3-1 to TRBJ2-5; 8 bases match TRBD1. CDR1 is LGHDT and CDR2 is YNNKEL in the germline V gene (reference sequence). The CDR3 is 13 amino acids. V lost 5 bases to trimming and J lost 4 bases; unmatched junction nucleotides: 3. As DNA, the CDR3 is TGTGCCAGCAGCAAGACAGGGGCAGAGACCCAGTACTTC. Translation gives CASSKTGAETQYF.

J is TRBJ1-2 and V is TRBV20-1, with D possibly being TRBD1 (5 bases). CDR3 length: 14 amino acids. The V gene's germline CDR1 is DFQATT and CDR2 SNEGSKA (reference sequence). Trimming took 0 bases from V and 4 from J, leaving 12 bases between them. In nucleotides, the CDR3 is TGCAGTGCTAGAGACCCGGGGCAGACCTATGGCTACACCTTC. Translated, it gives CSARDPGQTYGYTF.

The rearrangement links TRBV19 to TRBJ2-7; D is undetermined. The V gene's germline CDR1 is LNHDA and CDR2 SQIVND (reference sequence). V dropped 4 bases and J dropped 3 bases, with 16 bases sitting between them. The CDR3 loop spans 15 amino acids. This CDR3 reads CASSTNTGLYYEQYF. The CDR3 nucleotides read TGTGCCAGTAGTACTAACACCGGGCTGTACTACGAGCAGTACTTC.

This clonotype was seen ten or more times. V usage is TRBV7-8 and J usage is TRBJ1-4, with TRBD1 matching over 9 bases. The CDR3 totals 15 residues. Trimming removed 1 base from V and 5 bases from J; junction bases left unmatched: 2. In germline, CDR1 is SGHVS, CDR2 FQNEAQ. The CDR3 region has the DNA TGTGCCAGCAGCTTAGGCGGGACAGGGAATGAAAAACTGTTTTTT. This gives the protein CASSLGGTGNEKLFF.

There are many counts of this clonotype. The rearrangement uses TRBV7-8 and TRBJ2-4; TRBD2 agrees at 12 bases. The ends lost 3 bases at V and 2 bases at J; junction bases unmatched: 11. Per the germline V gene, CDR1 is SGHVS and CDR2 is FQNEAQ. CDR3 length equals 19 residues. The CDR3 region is CASSLLLAGGKDTKNIQYF. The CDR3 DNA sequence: TGTGCCAGCAGCTTGTTACTAGCGGGGGGAAAAGATACCAAAAACATTCAGTACTTC.

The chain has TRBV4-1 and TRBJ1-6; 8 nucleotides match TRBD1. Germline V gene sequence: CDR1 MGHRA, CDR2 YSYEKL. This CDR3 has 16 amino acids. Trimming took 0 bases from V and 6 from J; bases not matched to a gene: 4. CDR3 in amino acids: CASSQDPGGINSPLHF. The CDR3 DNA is TGCGCCAGCAGCCAAGACCCAGGGGGCATTAATTCACCCCTCCACTTT.

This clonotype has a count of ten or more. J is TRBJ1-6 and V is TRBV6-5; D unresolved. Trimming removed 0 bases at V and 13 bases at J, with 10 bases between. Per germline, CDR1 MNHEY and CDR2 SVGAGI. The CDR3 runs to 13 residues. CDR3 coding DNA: TGTGCCAGCAGTTACTCGATTGGAGTCCCCCTCCACTTT. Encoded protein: CASSYSIGVPLHF.

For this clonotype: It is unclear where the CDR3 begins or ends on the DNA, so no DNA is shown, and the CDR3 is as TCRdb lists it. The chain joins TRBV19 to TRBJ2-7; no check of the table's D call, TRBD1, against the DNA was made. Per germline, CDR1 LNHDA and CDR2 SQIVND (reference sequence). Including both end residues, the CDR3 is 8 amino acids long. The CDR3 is CVGTGNYF.

The CDR3 loop is CASSRSLGTFLNNEQFF. CDR3 nucleotides: TGTGCCAGCAGCCGTTCCCTCGGGACATTTTTGAACAATGAGCAGTTCTTC. This sequence joins TRBV7-2 and TRBJ2-1; D is perhaps TRBD1 (6 bases). Germline V CDR1 and CDR2: SGHTA, FQGNSA. The ends were cut back, 5 bases at V and 5 bases at J, with 22 bases in the middle. CDR3 length: 17 residues.